This is a list of T cell receptor beta chains from one sample in a study of blood T cell repertoires in COVID-19. Repertoires were generated with immunoSEQ multiplex PCR, while TCRdb's copy carries only in-frame clones and drops some. This repertoire shows 30,000 to 45,000 clones, 65% to 85% found once; its top ten account for approximately 30%. The sequencing input was peripheral blood. The receptors come from a man older than 75 with active or convalescent COVID-19. The conserved cysteine and the conserved F or W are not part of the CDR3 here. A D gene is named only where the DNA matches it firmly. Not every row has a clone size; where given, it reads once, few, many or a size class.

NA	NA	TRBJ2-3	TRBV3-1/TRBV3-2	ASSSPGGGGLFTDTQY
NA	NA	TRBJ2-7	TRBV5-1	ASSLAGGIYEQY
few	TRBD2	TRBJ2-5	TRBV5-5	ASSLLAETQETQY
NA	NA	TRBJ2-7	TRBV6-5	ATSTGYTYEQY
NA	NA	TRBJ1-5	TRBV6-6	ASRPPGSSNQPQH
NA	TRBD2	TRBJ2-2	TRBV4-3	ASSQETSGFTGELF
NA	NA	TRBJ1-2	TRBV10-3	AISVLDSNYGYT
NA	NA	TRBJ1-3	TRBV6-6	ASTPGQISGNTIY
NA	NA	TRBJ2-2	TRBV7-9	ASSRPGNGELF
NA	TRBD2	TRBJ2-1	TRBV19	ASSILLLAGGPGEQF
NA	TRBD1	TRBJ1-2	TRBV7-8	ASSLAGGDRVGGYT
NA	NA	TRBJ2-5	TRBV5-6	ASSLSFRGETQY
NA	NA	TRBJ1-2	TRBV5-5	ASSLRRGYGYT
few	NA	TRBJ1-5	TRBV2	ASKSAGNRNQPQH
NA	NA	TRBJ2-3	TRBV11-3	ASSLDGANPDTQY
NA	NA	TRBJ2-7	TRBV4-2	ASSQEISSTLYEQY
many	NA	TRBJ2-1	TRBV20-1	SASPPAGRSSYNEQF
NA	NA	TRBJ2-3	TRBV24-1	ATSESHSTDTQY
NA	NA	TRBJ2-7	TRBV9	ASSVSPQQSYEQY
NA	NA	TRBJ2-6	TRBV7-9	ASSLGTLRAGANVLT
once	NA	TRBJ2-7	TRBV19	ASSIEHRSYEQY
NA	NA	TRBJ1-6	TRBV4-2	ASSQGHLEDNSPLH
NA	TRBD2	TRBJ2-2	TRBV5-1	ASSFGGGNTGELF
NA	NA	TRBJ2-6	TRBV18	ASSPPLLSGANVLT
NA	TRBD2	TRBJ2-3	TRBV25-1	ASSERRELPDTQY
few	TRBD1	TRBJ1-1	TRBV7-2	ASRQGPNTEAF
NA	TRBD1	TRBJ2-7	TRBV15	ATSLPGQGSHEQY
few	NA	TRBJ2-2	TRBV19	ASSTITGTGELF
NA	TRBD2	TRBJ2-1	TRBV7-9	ASSFAGTSGTYNEQF
NA	TRBD2	TRBJ2-1	TRBV11-3	ASSFLGTSSYNEQF
NA	NA	TRBJ1-6	TRBV6-5	ASSSRTRANSPLH
NA	NA	TRBJ2-1	TRBV5-6	ASSPRGFSNEQF
NA	NA	TRBJ1-3	TRBV19	ASTREVTGNTIY
NA	NA	TRBJ2-7	TRBV7-9	ASSPVGFYEQY
few	NA	TRBJ1-1	TRBV19	ASSLREMNTEAF
NA	NA	TRBJ1-5	TRBV6-6	ASVQGVNQPQH
NA	TRBD2	TRBJ2-3	TRBV13	ASSSRASGGIDTQY
NA	NA	TRBJ2-7	TRBV7-7	ASSVDSGSYEQY
NA	TRBD1	TRBJ2-3	TRBV5-1	ASSTQTGSDTQY